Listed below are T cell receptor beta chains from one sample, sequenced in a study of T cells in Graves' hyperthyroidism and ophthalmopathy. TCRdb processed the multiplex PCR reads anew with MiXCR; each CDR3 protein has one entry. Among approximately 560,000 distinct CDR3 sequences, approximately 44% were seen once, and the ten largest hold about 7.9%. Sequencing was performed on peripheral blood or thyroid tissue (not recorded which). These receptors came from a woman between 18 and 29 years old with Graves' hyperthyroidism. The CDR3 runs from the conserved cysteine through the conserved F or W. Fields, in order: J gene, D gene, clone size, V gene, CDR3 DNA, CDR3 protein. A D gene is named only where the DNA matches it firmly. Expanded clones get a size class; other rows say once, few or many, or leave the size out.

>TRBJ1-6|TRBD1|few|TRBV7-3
TGTGCCAGTAAAGACAGGGGTAATTCACCCCTCCACTTT
CASKDRGNSPLHF
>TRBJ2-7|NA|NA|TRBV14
TGTGCCAGCAGCCCTAAGACAGCTGCCTACGAGCAGTACTTC
CASSPKTAAYEQYF
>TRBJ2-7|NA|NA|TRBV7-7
TGTGCCAGCAGTATCCGGGGTAGCGGTATCTACGAGCAGTACTTC
CASSIRGSGIYEQYF
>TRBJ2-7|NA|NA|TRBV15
TGTGCCACCAGCAGAGGATGGGGGGCGGGCGAGCAGTACTTC
CATSRGWGAGEQYF
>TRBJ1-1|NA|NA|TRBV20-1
TGCAGTGCTAGATCCTACGTAGTCACTGAAGCTTTCTTT
CSARSYVVTEAFF
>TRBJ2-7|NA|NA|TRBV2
TGTGCCAGCAGGTCCCGTGAAGGAGGAACCTACGAGCAGTACTTC
CASRSREGGTYEQYF
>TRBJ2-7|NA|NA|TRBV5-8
TGTGCCAGCAGCTTTTCCAGTGACGAGCAGTACTTC
CASSFSSDEQYF
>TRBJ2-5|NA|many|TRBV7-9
TGTGCCAGCAGGGGTGAGACCCAGTACTTC
CASRGETQYF
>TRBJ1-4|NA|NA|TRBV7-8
TGTGCCAGCAGCCCCGGGATGGGGGGTGAAAAACTGTTTTTT
CASSPGMGGEKLFF
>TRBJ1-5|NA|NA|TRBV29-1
TGCAGCGTTGGCACGCAGGGGCAGCCCCAGCATTTT
CSVGTQGQPQHF
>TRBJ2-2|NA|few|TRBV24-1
TGTGCCACCAACTGGTCTGGGGGAAACACCGGGGAGCTGTTTTTT
CATNWSGGNTGELFF
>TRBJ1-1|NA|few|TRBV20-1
TGCAGTGCTAGTGTGCTGAACACTGAAGCTTTCTTT
CSASVLNTEAFF
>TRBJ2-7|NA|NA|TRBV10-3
TGTGCCAGCAGTGAAGAGGGTCGTCGCTCCTACGAGCAGTACTTC
CASSEEGRRSYEQYF
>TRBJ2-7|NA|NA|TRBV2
TGTGCCAGCGAAGGAGGAAGGGGCTCCTACGAGCAGTACTTC
CASEGGRGSYEQYF
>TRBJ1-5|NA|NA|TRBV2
TGTGCTAGCCCTCCCTGGGGCAATCAGCCCCAGCATTTT
CASPPWGNQPQHF
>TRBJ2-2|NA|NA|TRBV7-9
TGTGCCAGCAGCCCCCTGGGGGGAACCGGGGAGCTGTTTTTT
CASSPLGGTGELFF
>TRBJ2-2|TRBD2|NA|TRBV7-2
TGTGCCAGCAGCTTGGGGAGCGGGGCGAACACCGGGGAGCTGTTTTTT
CASSLGSGANTGELFF
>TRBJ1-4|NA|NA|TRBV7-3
TGCGCCAGCAGCCAAGACATGGGCGCAGGGGTTGAAAAACTGTTTTTT
CASSQDMGAGVEKLFF
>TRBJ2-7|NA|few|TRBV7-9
TGTGCCAGCAACCCCACATCCCTGGCAGGGGACGAGCAGTACTTC
CASNPTSLAGDEQYF
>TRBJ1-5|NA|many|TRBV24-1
TGTGCCACCAGTGATCCAGGGACCAGCAATCAGCCCCAGCATTTT
CATSDPGTSNQPQHF
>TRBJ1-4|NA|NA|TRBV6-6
TGTGCCAGCAGTTCGCCGGGGGGAGAAAAACTGTTTTTT
CASSSPGGEKLFF
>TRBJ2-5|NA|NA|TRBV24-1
TGTGCCACCAGTGATTCTAAGGATCTCCAAGAGACCCAGTACTTC
CATSDSKDLQETQYF
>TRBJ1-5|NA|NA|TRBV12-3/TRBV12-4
TGTGCCAGCAGTTTAGTGGGCCGGCCCCAGCATTTT
CASSLVGRPQHF
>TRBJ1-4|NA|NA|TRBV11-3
TGTGCCAGCAGCTTAGGGGACGCCGAGGCCTACTTTAATGAAAAACTGTTTTTT
CASSLGDAEAYFNEKLFF
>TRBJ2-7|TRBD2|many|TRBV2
TGTGCCAGCAGGCAACTAGCGGGAGGGGGCGAGCAGTACTTC
CASRQLAGGGEQYF
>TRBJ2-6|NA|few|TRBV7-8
TGTGCCAGCAGCCAACCCTCTTCTGGGGCCAACGTCCTGACTTTC
CASSQPSSGANVLTF
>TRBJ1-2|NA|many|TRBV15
TGTGCCACCAGCAGAGATAGCCTTAACTATGGCTACACCTTC
CATSRDSLNYGYTF
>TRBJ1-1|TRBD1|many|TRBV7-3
TGTGCCAGCAGATCACAGGGGAGCGCTGAAGCTTTCTTT
CASRSQGSAEAFF
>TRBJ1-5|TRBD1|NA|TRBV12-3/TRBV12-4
TGTGCCAGCAGTCAGGACAGGACTTACAATCAGCCCCAGCATTTT
CASSQDRTYNQPQHF
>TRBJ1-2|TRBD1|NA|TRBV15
TGTGCCACCAGCAGAGAAGTAGGGGGCGGTGGCTACACCTTC
CATSREVGGGGYTF
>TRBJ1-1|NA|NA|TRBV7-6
TGTGCCAGCAGCTTAGCGGGGATTCCACGGGGCACTGAAGCTTTCTTT
CASSLAGIPRGTEAFF
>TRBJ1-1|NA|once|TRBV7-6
TGTGCCAGCTCACCACCGAGGCCGCACACTGAAGCTTTCTTT
CASSPPRPHTEAFF
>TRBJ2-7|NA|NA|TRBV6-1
TGTGCCAGCAGTTTAGAACGGGACTACGAGCAGTACTTC
CASSLERDYEQYF
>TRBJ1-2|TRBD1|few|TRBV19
TGTGCCAGTGGGGACAGCCCTAACTATGGCTACACCTTC
CASGDSPNYGYTF
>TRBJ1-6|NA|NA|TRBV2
TGTGCCAGCAGTGAAGCGGGCTGGTCACCCCTCCACTTT
CASSEAGWSPLHF
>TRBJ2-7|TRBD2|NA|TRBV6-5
TGTGCCGGCCGCAGTCCATGGGAGGGACGGCCCTACGAGCAGTACTTC
CAGRSPWEGRPYEQYF
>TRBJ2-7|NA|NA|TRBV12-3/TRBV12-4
TGTGCCAGCAGTTTTCCAGGCACGAGGGACGAGCAGTACTTC
CASSFPGTRDEQYF
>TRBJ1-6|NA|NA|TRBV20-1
TGCAGTGCTAGAACGACCCAGAGGACCTATAATTCACCCCTCCACTTT
CSARTTQRTYNSPLHF
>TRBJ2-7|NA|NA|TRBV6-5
TGTGCCAGCAGTTACAAGAAAGGGCTCGAGCAGTACTTC
CASSYKKGLEQYF
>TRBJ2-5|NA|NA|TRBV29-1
TGCAGCGTGGGAACAGGCCGAGAGACCCAGTACTTC
CSVGTGRETQYF
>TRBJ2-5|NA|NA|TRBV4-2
TGTGCCAGCAGCCACCCCTGGGGCGGGGAGACCCAGTACTTC
CASSHPWGGETQYF
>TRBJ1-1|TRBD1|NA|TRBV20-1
TGCAGTGCAACCGGGACAGGGTGGACTGAAGCTTTCTTT
CSATGTGWTEAFF
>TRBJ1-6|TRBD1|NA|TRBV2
TGTGCCAGCACCCCGGGACAGGGGGGTTCACCCCTCCACTTT
CASTPGQGGSPLHF
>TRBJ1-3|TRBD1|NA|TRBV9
TGTGCCAGCAGCCTCCAAAGGGACAGTACCTCTGGAAACACCATATATTTT
CASSLQRDSTSGNTIYF
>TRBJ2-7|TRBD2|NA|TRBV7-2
TGTGCCAGCAGCTACCCTGGCGGGAGACGCTACGAGCAGTACTTC
CASSYPGGRRYEQYF
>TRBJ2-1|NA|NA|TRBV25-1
TGTGCCAGCAGTGAATGGGGACTCAGCTCCTACAATGAGCAGTTCTTC
CASSEWGLSSYNEQFF
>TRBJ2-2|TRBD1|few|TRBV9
TGTGCCAGCAGCGACAGGGGGCTTACCGGGGAGCTGTTTTTT
CASSDRGLTGELFF
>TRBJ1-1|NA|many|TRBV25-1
TGTGCCAGCAGTACCGGAGTAAACACTGAAGCTTTCTTT
CASSTGVNTEAFF
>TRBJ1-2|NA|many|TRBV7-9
TGTGCCAGCAGCCTTGGACCGAGCTATGGCTACACCTTC
CASSLGPSYGYTF
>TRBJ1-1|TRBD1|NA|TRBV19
TGTGCCACCGGGGACAGGGGTTCGAACACTGAAGCTTTCTTT
CATGDRGSNTEAFF
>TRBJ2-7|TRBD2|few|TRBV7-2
TGTGCCAGCAGCTTGACTAGCGGGCCGCCCTACGAGCAGTACTTC
CASSLTSGPPYEQYF
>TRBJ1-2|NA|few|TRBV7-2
TGTGCCAGCAGCTCTTTTCAGTCGTATGGCTACACCTTC
CASSSFQSYGYTF
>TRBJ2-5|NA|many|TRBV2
TGTGCCAGCAGTATCGTGGGGGGTGGCGAGACCCAGTACTTC
CASSIVGGGETQYF
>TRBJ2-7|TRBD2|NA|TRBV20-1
TGCAGTGCGGGACTAGCGGGTACCGAGCAGTACTTC
CSAGLAGTEQYF